The T cell receptor (beta chain) described here comes from a study of regulatory T cells in long-lasting Graves disease (dated by TCRdb to the early 2020s). With regard to the full study: Newly diagnosed Graves' disease patients had taken antithyroid drugs for less than 3 months. This study used TCR sequencing and RNA sequencing of peripheral blood to compare persistent Graves' disease patients against newly diagnosed Graves' disease patients. The study was registered as a clinical trial and conducted in China. A total of some 35 samples underwent TCR sequencing: about 13 from persistent and roughly 20 from newly diagnosed Graves' disease patients.

The time point label, read with the paper, signifies: newly diagnosed GD, antithyroid drugs for less than 3 months. RNA was extracted from PBMCs in TRIzol for both TCR sequencing and RNA sequencing. Graves' disease was diagnosed according to American Thyroid Association guidelines. The patients came from an endocrinology department in Xi'an, China. Each patient gave approximately 8.8 milliliters of peripheral blood, collected in an EDTA anticoagulant tube. PBMCs were isolated by Ficoll Paque Plus density gradient separation without further T cell sorting. An Agilent 2100 Bioanalyzer and agarose gel were used to check RNA quality, and a NanoDrop 2000 was used to measure RNA concentration. The method was multiplex PCR. The run used an Illumina HiSeq 4000. TCR beta libraries were built with iRepertoire HTBI primers and Arm-PCR amplification of CDR3 regions. Before sequencing, the PCR products went through gel purification. The published analysis was carried out like this. A total of fewer than 65 TRBV and 14 TRBJ segments were identified across samples and were used for gene usage analysis of CDR3 amino acid clonotypes. COPE and FqMerger were used to merge the filtered high-quality paired reads into contigs. BLAST was used to align contigs to the IMGT TRBV, TRBD and TRBJ reference genes, and CDR3 was defined following IMGT. Any clonotype with a frequency above 0.1% was counted as a highly expanded clone. Shannon entropy served as the measure of repertoire diversity, while the Gini coefficient captured V-J evenness. A clonotype was considered public if more than one individual shared it. TCRdb handled the public reads itself, with Q25 trimming in fastp and clone calling in MiXCR, and kept productive beta chains. Under each unique CDR3 protein, matching rows form one entry showing the most common genes and DNA. TCRdb's processing, not the study's, gives the V and J calls here. For this sample there are under 300,000 distinct CDR3 sequences; 15% to 20% appear just once. Over 20% of the sample rests with the top ten.

Ten or more counts support this clonotype. Its antigen target is currently unknown. No quality values exist for individual bases; no much larger clone is one base distant. The germline V gene sets CDR1 to SGDLS and CDR2 to YYNGEE. The CDR3 measures 16 amino acids from cysteine to phenylalanine. The DNA shown is the 48-base CDR3, in frame from base 1. The junction shows trimming of 3 bases on V and 2 bases on J, and the gene matches do not reach 6 bases of it. Points the paper makes about the study in general: The study examined only peripheral blood because the primary lesion, thyroid tissue, could not be accessed. Patients with persistent disease shared more public clonotypes (under 3,000) than newly diagnosed patients did (approximately 990). The authors acknowledged the small sample size as a limitation that may reduce accuracy. Only the TCR beta chain was sequenced and analyzed. TRBV28, TRBJ1-2 and TRBJ2-5 were preferentially used in persistent disease, while TRBV20-1 and TRBJ2-1 were favored in newly diagnosed disease. Compared with newly diagnosed patients, persistent Graves' disease patients had lower TCR Shannon entropy and fewer highly expanded clones, which suggests clonal expansion.

The V and J segments used are TRBV9 and TRBJ2-1; 9 nucleotides in the junction match TRBD2. This clonotype was obtained from a female donor with Graves disease. The material sequenced was peripheral blood mononuclear cells (PBMCs), taken at new diagnosis, from a patient treated with antithyroid drugs. The CDR3: CASSGEREVTYNEQFF. The bases are TGTGCCAGCAGCGGGGAGCGGGAGGTCACCTACAATGAGCAGTTCTTC.